This T cell receptor (beta chain) was identified in a study of blood T cell repertoires in COVID-19. The overall study: Some COVID-19 samples were acute and others convalescent; all came from the United States, Italy and Spain. PBMCs, B-cell-depleted T cells, or T cells provided the cDNA or gDNA that made up the material.

Sequencing was performed with immunoSEQ multiplex PCR; in TCRdb, only in-frame clones are kept and a portion is missing. Among under 80,000 clones listed, roughly 90% were seen once. CDR3 length equals 19 residues. With 5 bases clipped from V and 5 bases from J, the junction kept 18 bases outside the gene matches. Germline V gene data show CDR1 as LNHDA and CDR2 as SQIVND (reference sequence). The chain links TRBV19 to TRBJ1-4, with 9 positions matching TRBD1. This clonotype originated in a human donor in a cohort sampled during active COVID-19. The sequencing sample was made of peripheral blood. In nucleotides, the CDR3 is TGTGCCAGTAGTCGAAGGGTTGGGGACAGGGCCAGACCAAATGAAAAACTGTTTTTT. Translating gives CASSRRVGDRARPNEKLFF.